What follows describes a single TCR beta chain. This entry comes from a study of T-cell reconstitution after alpha-beta-depleted transplantation in children. CDR3 size: 19 residues. V shed 5 bases and J 7 bases; nucleotides not matched to a gene: 22. Germline CDR1 and CDR2: MNHNS and SASEGT. For TCRbeta, the library was prepared with unique molecular identifiers. MiXCR was run by TCRdb on the PCR reads, yielding one entry per CDR3 protein. The sample lists 440,000 or so distinct CDR3 sequences, approximately 42% occurring once. Here the sequenced sample was PBMCs, taken before TCRalphabeta/CD19-depleted stem cell transplant. This TCR was sampled from a girl aged 2-10 years with aplastic anemia, due to receive a stem cell transplant. The V and J genes are TRBV6-1 and TRBJ1-5; 8 bases agree with TRBD1. CDR3 nucleotides: TGTGCCAGCAGTCTCTCCCCCGCCCCCGGGGCAGGGGGCACCCAGCCCCAGCATTTT. Amino acid sequence: CASSLSPAPGAGGTQPQHF.